The sequence of this T cell receptor beta chain was determined in a study of blood T cell repertoires in COVID-19. Deletions cut 0 bases from V and 2 bases from J, with 12 bases between. This CDR3 has 16 residues. Germline assignment: CDR1 LGHNA and CDR2 YNFKEQ. Per the authors' pipeline: Reference gene primer amplification gave nucleated cell count estimates. Here immunoSEQ multiplex PCR was the method, and the copy in TCRdb shows in-frame clones only, minus some. V and J calls and clone size are given by that table; D and trimming were obtained from the DNA. The data show 100,000 to 120,000 clones, about 72% seen once.

The genes are TRBV4-2 and TRBJ2-3; D is perhaps TRBD2 (5 bases). Sequenced input: peripheral blood. This TCR derives from a woman between 55 and 75 years old with acute or convalescent COVID-19. The CDR3 DNA reads as TGTGCCAGCAGCCAAGACTTCCCTAGCACCACAGATACGCAGTATTTT. This codes for CASSQDFPSTTDTQYF.